This T cell receptor (beta chain) was profiled in a study of CD8 T cells in ankylosing spondylitis. There are many counts of this clonotype. TCRdb re-called the 5' RACE reads with MiXCR, one entry per CDR3 protein. The sample holds 85,000 to 100,000 distinct CDR3 sequences, about 9% seen once. This receptor was obtained from a male donor with ankylosing spondylitis or in good health (not recorded which). What was sequenced was blood, either unsorted or a sorted T cell fraction (not recorded which).

The chain's CDR3 is CASNRENNSPLHF. CDR3 DNA: TGTGCCAGCAACCGAGAGAATAATTCACCCCTCCACTTT. The V call is TRBV2, the J call TRBJ1-6; D is undetermined. V shed 7 bases and J shed 5 bases, with 9 bases lying between them. CDR1 is SNHLY, CDR2 FYNNEI, per germline. The CDR3 consists of 13 residues.